Listed below are T cell receptor beta chains from one sample, sequenced in a study of OX40 agonist ivuxolimab in advanced cancers. Clones were sequenced by immunoSEQ multiplex PCR, and TCRdb holds only the in-frame ones, with some missing. The profile shows about 68,000 clones, under 95% of them singletons. The sequencing here drew on CD4+ or CD8+ T cells sorted from blood, taken in a trial of the OX40 agonist ivuxolimab. The receptors originated from an adult with an advanced solid tumor such as melanoma, head and neck, liver or kidney cancer. Each CDR3 is given with its conserved first and last residue. Fields, in order: J gene, D gene, clone size, V gene, CDR3 DNA, CDR3 protein. A D gene is named only where the DNA matches it firmly. Size is omitted from some rows. Given values are once, few, many or a class for expanded clones.

>TRBJ2-1|TRBD1|.|TRBV11-2
TGTGCCAGCAGCGCTGACAGGGTAGAGCAGTTCTTC
CASSADRVEQFF
>TRBJ1-1|.|.|TRBV5-4
TGTGCCAGCAGCTTGCGACCGAACACTGAAGCTTTCTTT
CASSLRPNTEAFF
>TRBJ2-1|.|.|TRBV14
TGTGCCAGCAGCCTTACGGACGCCTACCTAACCGTCTTC
CASSLTDAYLTVF
>TRBJ1-1|.|.|TRBV27
TGTGCCAGCAGCCCGGGTAACCCCGGCTCTGAAGCTTTCTTT
CASSPGNPGSEAFF
>TRBJ2-7|.|.|TRBV5-4
TGTGCCAGCAGCTTGGAGTCCGGGCTCGCCTCGGGCTACGAGCAGTACTTC
CASSLESGLASGYEQYF
>TRBJ2-5|TRBD2|.|TRBV5-6
TGTGCCAGCAGCTTGTCTAGCGGGGGGTTTAGGGCCCAGTACTTC
CASSLSSGGFRAQYF
>TRBJ1-1|.|.|TRBV30
TGTGCCTGGAAAGAGACAGGACCCGATGGGGCTTTCTTT
CAWKETGPDGAFF
>TRBJ1-2|TRBD1|.|TRBV19
TGTGCCAGTCGCGTTCCAGGGGGTGCCTATGGCTACACCTTC
CASRVPGGAYGYTF
>TRBJ1-4|.|.|TRBV6-5
TGTGCCAGCAGTTTAGTGGGTGATGAAAAACTGTTTTTT
CASSLVGDEKLFF
>TRBJ2-3|.|once|TRBV13
TGTGCCAGCAGGTCGCAGGAAGGCACAGATACGCAGTATTTT
CASRSQEGTDTQYF
>TRBJ1-6|.|.|TRBV5-1
TGCGCCAGCAGCGAAAGCTCCTATAATTCACCCCTCCACTTT
CASSESSYNSPLHF
>TRBJ2-7|.|.|TRBV4-2
TGTGCCAGCAGCCAAGATGTGGGAGCCGGTAACGAGCAGTACTTC
CASSQDVGAGNEQYF
>TRBJ1-1|TRBD1|.|TRBV7-9
TGTGCCAGCAGCTCTTCGGACAGGACCGACACTGAAGCTTTCTTT
CASSSSDRTDTEAFF
>TRBJ2-7|.|.|TRBV4-2
TGTGCCAGCAGCTCCGGCGGCGAGCAGTACTTC
CASSSGGEQYF
>TRBJ1-1|TRBD1|.|TRBV27
TGTGCCAGCAGTTTATCCAGGGGGTCTTGGAACACTGAAGCTTTCTTT
CASSLSRGSWNTEAFF
>TRBJ2-7|.|.|TRBV4-2
TGTGCCAGCAGCCAACGAGGGACCTACGAGCAGTACTTC
CASSQRGTYEQYF
>TRBJ2-1|TRBD2|.|TRBV29-1
TGCAGCGTTGAAGTTCCACTAGCGGGAGTGTTCAATGAGCAGTTCTTC
CSVEVPLAGVFNEQFF
>TRBJ2-6|.|.|TRBV27
TGTGCCAGCACCTCCTCTGGGGCCAACGTCCTGACTTTC
CASTSSGANVLTF
>TRBJ2-1|TRBD2|.|TRBV5-8
TGTGCCAGCAGCTTGGGGATAGCGGGTGTCTACAATGAGCAGTTCTTC
CASSLGIAGVYNEQFF
>TRBJ1-1|.|.|TRBV19
TGTGCCAGTACCATCTATAGCGGGGCTGAAGCTTTCTTT
CASTIYSGAEAFF
>TRBJ2-1|.|once|TRBV5-4
TGTGCCAGCAGCCCTGGGGGAAGTGAGCAGTTCTTC
CASSPGGSEQFF
>TRBJ1-1|.|.|TRBV28
TGTGCCAGCAGTTGGGGCACTGAAGCTTTCTTT
CASSWGTEAFF